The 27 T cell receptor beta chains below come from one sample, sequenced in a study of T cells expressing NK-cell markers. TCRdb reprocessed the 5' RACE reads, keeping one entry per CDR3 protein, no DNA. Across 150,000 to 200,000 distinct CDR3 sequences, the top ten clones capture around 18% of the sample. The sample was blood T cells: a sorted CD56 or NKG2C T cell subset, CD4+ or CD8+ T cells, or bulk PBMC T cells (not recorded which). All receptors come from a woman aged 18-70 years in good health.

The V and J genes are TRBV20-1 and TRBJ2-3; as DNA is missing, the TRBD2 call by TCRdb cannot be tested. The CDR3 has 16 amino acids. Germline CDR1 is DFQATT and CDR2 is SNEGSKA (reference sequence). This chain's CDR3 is CSASPSGASGPTTQYF.

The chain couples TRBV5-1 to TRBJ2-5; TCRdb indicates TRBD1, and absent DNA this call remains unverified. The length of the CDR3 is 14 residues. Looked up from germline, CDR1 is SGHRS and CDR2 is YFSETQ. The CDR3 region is CASNPAGAGETQYF.

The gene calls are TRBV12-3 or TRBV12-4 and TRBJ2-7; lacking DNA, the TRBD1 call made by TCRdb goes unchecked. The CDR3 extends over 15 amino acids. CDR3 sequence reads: CASSSYGGANYEQYF.

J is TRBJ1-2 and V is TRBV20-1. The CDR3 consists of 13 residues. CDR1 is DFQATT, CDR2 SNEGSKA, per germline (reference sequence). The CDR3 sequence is CSARDRRFHGYTF.

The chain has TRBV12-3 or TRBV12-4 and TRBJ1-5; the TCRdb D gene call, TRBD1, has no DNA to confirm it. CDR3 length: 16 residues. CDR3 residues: CASRPAGHFLNQPQHF.

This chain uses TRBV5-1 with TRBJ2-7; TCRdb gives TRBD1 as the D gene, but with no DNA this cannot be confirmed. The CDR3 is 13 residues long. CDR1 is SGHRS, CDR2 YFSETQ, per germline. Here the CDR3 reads CASSLGTAGGQYF.

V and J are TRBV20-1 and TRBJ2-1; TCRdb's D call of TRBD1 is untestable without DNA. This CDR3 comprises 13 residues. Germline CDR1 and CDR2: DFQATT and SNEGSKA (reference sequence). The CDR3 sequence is CSAAGPGGNEQFF.

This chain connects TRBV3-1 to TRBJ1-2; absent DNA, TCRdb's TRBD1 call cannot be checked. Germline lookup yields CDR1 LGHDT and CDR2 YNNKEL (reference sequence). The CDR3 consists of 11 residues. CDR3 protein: CASSQGREQTF.

CDR3 loop: CASSLGANSLNTEAFF. The rearrangement joins TRBV5-1 to TRBJ1-1. CDR1 SGHRS and CDR2 YFSETQ come from the germline V gene. The CDR3 spans 16 residues.

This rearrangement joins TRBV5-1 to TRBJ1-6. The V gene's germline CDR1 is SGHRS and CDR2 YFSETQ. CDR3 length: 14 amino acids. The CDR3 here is CASSLEGPHSPLHF.

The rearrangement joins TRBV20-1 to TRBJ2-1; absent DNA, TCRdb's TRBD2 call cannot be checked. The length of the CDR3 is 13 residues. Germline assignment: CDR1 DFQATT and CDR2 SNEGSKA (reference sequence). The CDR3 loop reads CSAGGLGHNEQFF.

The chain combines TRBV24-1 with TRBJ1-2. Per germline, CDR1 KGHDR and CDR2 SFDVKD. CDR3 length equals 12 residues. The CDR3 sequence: CATSDRRYGYTF.

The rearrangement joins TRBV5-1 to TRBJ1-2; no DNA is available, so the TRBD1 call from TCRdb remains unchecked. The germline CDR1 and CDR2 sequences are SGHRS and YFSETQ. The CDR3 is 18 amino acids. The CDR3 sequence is CASSPTFRGQLSNYGYTF.

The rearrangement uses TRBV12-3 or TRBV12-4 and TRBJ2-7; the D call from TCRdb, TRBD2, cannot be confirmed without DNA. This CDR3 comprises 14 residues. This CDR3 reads CASSFGGGGYEQYF.

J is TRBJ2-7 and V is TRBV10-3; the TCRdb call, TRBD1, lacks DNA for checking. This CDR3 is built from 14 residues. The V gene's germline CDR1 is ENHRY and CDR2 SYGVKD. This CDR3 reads CAIRLTGKYHEQYF.

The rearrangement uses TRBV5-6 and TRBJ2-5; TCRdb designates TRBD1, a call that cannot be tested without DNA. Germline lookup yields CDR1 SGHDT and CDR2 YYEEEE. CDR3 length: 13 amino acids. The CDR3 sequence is CASSPDRPETQYF.

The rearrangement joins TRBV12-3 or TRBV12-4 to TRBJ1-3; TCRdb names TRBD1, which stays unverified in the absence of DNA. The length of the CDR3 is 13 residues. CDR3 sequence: CASSLFTQGALYF.

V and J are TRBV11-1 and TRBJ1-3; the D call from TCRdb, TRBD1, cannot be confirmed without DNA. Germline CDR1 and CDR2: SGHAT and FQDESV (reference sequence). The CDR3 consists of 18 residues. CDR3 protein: CASSSPKHRGGSGNTIYF.

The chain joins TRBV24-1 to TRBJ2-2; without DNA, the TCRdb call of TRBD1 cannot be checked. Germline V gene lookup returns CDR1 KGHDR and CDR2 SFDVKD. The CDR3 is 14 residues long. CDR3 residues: CATIQGINTGELFF.

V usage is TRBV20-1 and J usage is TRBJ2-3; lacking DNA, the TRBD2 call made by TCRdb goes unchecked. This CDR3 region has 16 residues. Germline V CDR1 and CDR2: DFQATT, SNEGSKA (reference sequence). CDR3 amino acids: CSAPWGSGGPTDTQYF.

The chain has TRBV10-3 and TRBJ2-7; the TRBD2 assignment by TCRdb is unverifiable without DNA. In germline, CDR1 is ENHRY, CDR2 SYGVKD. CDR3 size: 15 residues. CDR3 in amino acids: CAIKRGGGEDYEQYF.

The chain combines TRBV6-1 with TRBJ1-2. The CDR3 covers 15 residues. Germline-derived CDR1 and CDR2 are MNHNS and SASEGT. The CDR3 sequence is CASTQIRLSNYGYTF.

This CDR3 is CASEQGAYTEAFF. J is TRBJ1-1 and V is TRBV12-3 or TRBV12-4; there is no DNA to check the TCRdb D call of TRBD1. The CDR3 is 13 amino acids.

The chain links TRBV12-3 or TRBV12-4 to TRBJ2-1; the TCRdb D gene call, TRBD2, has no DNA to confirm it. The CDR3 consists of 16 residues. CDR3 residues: CASHPGGGLMGNEQFF.

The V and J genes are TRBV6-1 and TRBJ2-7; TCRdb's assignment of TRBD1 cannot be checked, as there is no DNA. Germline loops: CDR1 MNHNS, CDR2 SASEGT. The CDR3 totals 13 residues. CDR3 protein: CASSADRGGEQYF.

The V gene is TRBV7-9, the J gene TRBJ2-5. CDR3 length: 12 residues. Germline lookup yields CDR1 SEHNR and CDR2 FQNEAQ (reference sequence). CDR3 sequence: CASSLLSETQYF.

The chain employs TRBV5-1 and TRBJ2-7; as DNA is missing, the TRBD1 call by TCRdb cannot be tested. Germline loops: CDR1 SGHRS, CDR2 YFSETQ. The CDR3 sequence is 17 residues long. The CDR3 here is CASSLEGQGMSTSKQYF.